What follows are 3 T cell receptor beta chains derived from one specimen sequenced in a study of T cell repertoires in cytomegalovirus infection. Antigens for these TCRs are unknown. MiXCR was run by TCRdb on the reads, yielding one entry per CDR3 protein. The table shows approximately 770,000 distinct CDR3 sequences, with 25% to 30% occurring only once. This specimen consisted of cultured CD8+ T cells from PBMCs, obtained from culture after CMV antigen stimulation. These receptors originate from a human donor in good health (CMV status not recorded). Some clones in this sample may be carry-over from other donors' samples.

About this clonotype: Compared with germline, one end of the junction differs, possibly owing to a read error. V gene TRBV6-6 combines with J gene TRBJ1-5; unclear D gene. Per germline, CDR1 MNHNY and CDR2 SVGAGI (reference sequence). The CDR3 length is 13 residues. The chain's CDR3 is CVSRLAPDHGQHF. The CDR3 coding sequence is TGTGTCAGCAGACTTGCCCCGGATCATGGCCAGCATTTT.

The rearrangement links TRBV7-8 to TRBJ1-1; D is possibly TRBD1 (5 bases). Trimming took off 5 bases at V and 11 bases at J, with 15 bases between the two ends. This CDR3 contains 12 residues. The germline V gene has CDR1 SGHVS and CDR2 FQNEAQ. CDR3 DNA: TGTGCCAGCAGCCCGGGGGGAATTGGCGCTTTCTTT. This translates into CASSPGGIGAFF.

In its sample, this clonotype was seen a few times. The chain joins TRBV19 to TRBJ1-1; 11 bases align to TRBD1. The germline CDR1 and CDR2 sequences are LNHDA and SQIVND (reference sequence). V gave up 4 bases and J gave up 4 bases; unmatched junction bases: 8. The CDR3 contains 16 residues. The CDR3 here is CASSKLGQGGITEAFF. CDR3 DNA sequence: TGTGCCAGTAGTAAATTGGGACAGGGGGGAATCACTGAAGCTTTCTTT.